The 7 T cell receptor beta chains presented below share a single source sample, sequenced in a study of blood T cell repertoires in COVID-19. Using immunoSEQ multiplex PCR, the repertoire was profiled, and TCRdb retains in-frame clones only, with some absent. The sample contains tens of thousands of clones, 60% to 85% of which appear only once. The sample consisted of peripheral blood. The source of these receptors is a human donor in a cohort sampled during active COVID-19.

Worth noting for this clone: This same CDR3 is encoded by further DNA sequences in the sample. Here the CDR3 reads CASSQDRGNYGYTF. In DNA form, the CDR3 reads TGCGCCAGCAGCCAAGACAGGGGCAACTATGGCTACACCTTC. V is TRBV4-3 and J is TRBJ1-2; weak D call: TRBD1 (6 bases). Trimming took off 0 bases at V and 2 bases at J, with 7 bases between the two ends. This CDR3 is built from 14 residues. Germline V gene data show CDR1 as LGHNA and CDR2 as YSLEER.

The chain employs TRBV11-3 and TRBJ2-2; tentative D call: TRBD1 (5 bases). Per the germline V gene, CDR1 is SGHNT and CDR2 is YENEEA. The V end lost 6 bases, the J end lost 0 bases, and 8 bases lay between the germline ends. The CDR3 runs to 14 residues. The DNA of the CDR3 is TGTGCCAGCAGTAGGGGTACGAACACCGGGGAGCTGTTTTTT. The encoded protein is CASSRGTNTGELFF.

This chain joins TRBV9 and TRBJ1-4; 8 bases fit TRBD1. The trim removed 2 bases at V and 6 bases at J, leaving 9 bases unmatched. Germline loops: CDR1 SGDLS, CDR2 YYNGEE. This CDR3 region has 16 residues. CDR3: CASSVGQGRTYEKLFF. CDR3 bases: TGTGCCAGCAGCGTCGGACAGGGTCGGACCTATGAAAAACTGTTTTTT.

CDR3 sequence (DNA): TGTGCCAGCAGTCCGTTGATAGCGGGAGGGTACGAGCAGTACTTC. Translated, it gives CASSPLIAGGYEQYF. This chain links TRBV28 with TRBJ2-7; 11 positions match TRBD2. Germline CDR1 MDHEN, CDR2 SYDVKM. Trimming cost V 5 bases and J 4 bases; bases outside gene matches: 7. The CDR3 loop spans 15 amino acids.

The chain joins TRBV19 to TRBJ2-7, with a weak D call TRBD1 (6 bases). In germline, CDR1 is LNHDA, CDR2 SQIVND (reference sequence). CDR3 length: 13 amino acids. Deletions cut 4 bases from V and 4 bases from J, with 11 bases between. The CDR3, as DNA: TGTGCCAGTAGTAGAAACAGGGCGTACGAGCAGTACTTC. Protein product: CASSRNRAYEQYF.

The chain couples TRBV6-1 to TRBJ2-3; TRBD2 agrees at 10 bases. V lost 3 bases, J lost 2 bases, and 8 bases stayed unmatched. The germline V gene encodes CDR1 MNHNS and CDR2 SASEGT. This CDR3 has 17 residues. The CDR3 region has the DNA TGTGCCAGCAGTGAGGGAGAGACTAGCGGGTCCACAGATACGCAGTATTTT. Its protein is CASSEGETSGSTDTQYF.

The CDR3 bases are TGTGCCACCGCGGCCGGCGGTTTAGTGTACGAGCAGTACTTC. This translates into CATAAGGLVYEQYF. The rearrangement joins TRBV19 to TRBJ2-7, with D unclear. V was shortened by 10 bases and J by 4 bases, with 20 bases between the two germline ends. The CDR3 has 14 amino acids. The germline V gene encodes CDR1 LNHDA and CDR2 SQIVND (reference sequence).